Shown below are 9 T cell receptor beta chains from a single sample sequenced in a study of blood T cell repertoires in COVID-19. The protocol was immunoSEQ multiplex PCR, while the TCRdb copy is restricted to in-frame clones and leaves out a portion. The sample consists of over 100,000 clones, approximately 87% of them appearing once. Material for sequencing was peripheral blood. Receptor source: a man aged 50 or older with active COVID-19.

The chain links TRBV9 to TRBJ2-3; weak D call: TRBD2 (7 bases). V was pared by 0 bases and J by 1 base, with 18 bases between. The CDR3 is made up of 18 amino acids. Per germline, CDR1 SGDLS and CDR2 YYNGEE. The CDR3 reads CASSVDPRGGMGTDTQYF. CDR3 DNA: TGTGCCAGCAGCGTAGACCCCAGGGGAGGGATGGGCACAGATACGCAGTATTTT. The full variable domain, in which reference TRBV9 and TRBJ2-3 provide the parts outside the CDR3, is DSGVTQTPKHLITATGQRVTLRCSPRSGDLSVYWYQQSLDQGLQFLIQYYNGEERAKGNILERFSAQQFPDLHSELNLSSLELGDSALYFCASSVDPRGGMGTDTQYFGPGTRLTVL.

J is TRBJ1-2 and V is TRBV18, with D possibly being TRBD1 (6 bases). CDR1 is KGHSH, CDR2 LQKENI, per germline. Between the trimmed V and J ends, which lost 2 bases and 3 bases, there was a span of 10 bases. The CDR3 length is 14 residues. CDR3 in amino acids: CASSPNPGDYGYTF. The CDR3 nucleotides read TGTGCCAGCTCACCAAACCCAGGGGACTATGGCTACACCTTC.

The J gene is TRBJ2-5, the V gene TRBV24-1; weak D call: TRBD2 (6 bases). V gave up 4 bases and J gave up 7 bases, with 12 bases separating them. The CDR3 has 13 amino acids. Looked up from germline, CDR1 is KGHDR and CDR2 is SFDVKD. This chain's CDR3 is CATSESLGGTQYF. CDR3 coding DNA: TGTGCCACCAGTGAATCGCTGGGGGGGACCCAGTACTTC.

The V gene is TRBV2, the J gene TRBJ1-2; D is undetermined. Germline V gene sequence: CDR1 SNHLY, CDR2 FYNNEI. There are 14 residues in the CDR3. Trimming removed 0 bases at V and 10 bases at J, with 15 bases between. The CDR3 region is CASSEAWSLGDYTF. The CDR3, as DNA: TGTGCCAGCAGTGAAGCGTGGAGTCTAGGAGACTACACCTTC.

This clone came up a few times. The rearrangement uses TRBV7-2 and TRBJ2-7; 10 bases are a match to TRBD2. Per the germline V gene, CDR1 is SGHTA and CDR2 is FQGNSA. The ends lost 5 bases at V and 1 base at J; junction bases unmatched: 8. This CDR3 is built from 16 residues. The CDR3 DNA sequence: TGTGCCAGCAGCCCTCAACTAGCGGGGTTGTCCTACGAGCAGTACTTC. It encodes CASSPQLAGLSYEQYF.

The J gene is TRBJ2-3, the V gene TRBV13; TRBD1 is a possible D gene (5 bases). The V end lost 0 bases, the J end lost 0 bases, and 10 bases lay between the germline ends. Germline CDR1 and CDR2: PRHDT and FYEKMQ (reference sequence). The CDR3 spans 16 residues. The CDR3 loop reads CASSLGDSRSTDTQYF. The CDR3 DNA follows: TGTGCCAGCAGCTTAGGTGACAGCAGAAGCACAGATACGCAGTATTTT.

This clone appeared a single time. The gene calls are TRBV7-2 and TRBJ1-1; no definite D call. This CDR3 has 13 residues. V gave up 3 bases and J gave up 3 bases, with 8 bases separating them. The germline V gene encodes CDR1 SGHTA and CDR2 FQGNSA. CDR3 DNA sequence: TGTGCCAGCAGCTTCCAGGTCCACACTGAAGCTTTCTTT. It encodes CASSFQVHTEAFF.

The chain carries TRBV6-5 and TRBJ1-1; a possible D gene is TRBD1 (5 bases). The length of the CDR3 is 14 residues. V was shortened by 2 bases and J by 0 bases, with 7 bases between the two germline ends. Germline V gives CDR1 MNHEY, CDR2 SVGAGI. CDR3 in amino acids: CASSYDSLNTEAFF. The CDR3 DNA reads as TGTGCCAGCAGTTACGACAGTCTGAACACTGAAGCTTTCTTT.

The V call is TRBV18, the J call TRBJ2-3, with D possibly matching TRBD1 (6 bases). The CDR3 extends over 17 amino acids. V lost 2 bases to trimming and J lost 0 bases, with 15 bases between them. Looked up from germline, CDR1 is KGHSH and CDR2 is LQKENI. The CDR3, as DNA: TGTGCCAGCTCACCAGAGGAACAGGGCTCTAGCACAGATACGCAGTATTTT. Translation: CASSPEEQGSSTDTQYF.